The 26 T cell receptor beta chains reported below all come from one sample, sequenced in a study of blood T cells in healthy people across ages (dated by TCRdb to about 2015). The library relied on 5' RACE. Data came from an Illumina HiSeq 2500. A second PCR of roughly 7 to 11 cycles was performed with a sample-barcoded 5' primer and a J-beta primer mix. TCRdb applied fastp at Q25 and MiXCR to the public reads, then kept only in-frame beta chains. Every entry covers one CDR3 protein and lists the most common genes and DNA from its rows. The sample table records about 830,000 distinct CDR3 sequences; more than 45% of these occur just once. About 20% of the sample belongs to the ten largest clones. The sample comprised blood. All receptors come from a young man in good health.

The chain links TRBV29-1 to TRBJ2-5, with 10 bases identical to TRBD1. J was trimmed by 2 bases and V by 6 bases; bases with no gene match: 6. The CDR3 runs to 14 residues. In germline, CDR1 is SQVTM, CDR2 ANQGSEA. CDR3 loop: CSVKRGQGQETQYF. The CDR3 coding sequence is TGCAGCGTCAAAAGGGGACAGGGGCAAGAGACCCAGTACTTC. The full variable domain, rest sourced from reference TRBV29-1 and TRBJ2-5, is SAVISQKPSRDICQRGTSLTIQCQVDSQVTMMFWYRQQPGQSLTLIATANQGSEATYESGFVIDKFPISRPNLTFSTLTVSNMSPEDSSIYLCSVKRGQGQETQYFGPGTRLLVL.

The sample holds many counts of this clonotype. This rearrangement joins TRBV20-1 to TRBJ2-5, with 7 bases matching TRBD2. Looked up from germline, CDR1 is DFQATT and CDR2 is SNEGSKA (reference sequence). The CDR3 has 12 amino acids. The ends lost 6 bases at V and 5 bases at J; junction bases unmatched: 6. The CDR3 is CSAHGLGETQYF. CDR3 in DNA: TGCAGTGCCCACGGACTAGGGGAGACCCAGTACTTC.

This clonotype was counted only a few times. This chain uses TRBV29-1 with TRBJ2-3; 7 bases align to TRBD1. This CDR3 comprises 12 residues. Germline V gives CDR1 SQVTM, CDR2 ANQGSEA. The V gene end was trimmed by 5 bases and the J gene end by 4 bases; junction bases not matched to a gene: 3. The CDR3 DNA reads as TGCAGCGTTACAACAGGGGCAGATACGCAGTATTTT. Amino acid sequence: CSVTTGADTQYF.

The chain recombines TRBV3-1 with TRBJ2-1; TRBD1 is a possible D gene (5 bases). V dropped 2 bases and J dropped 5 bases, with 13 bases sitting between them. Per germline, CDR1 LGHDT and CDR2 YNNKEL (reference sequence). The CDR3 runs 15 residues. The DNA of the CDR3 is TGTGCCAGCAGCCAATTCCAGGGTGAGCACAATGAGCAGTTCTTC. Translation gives CASSQFQGEHNEQFF.

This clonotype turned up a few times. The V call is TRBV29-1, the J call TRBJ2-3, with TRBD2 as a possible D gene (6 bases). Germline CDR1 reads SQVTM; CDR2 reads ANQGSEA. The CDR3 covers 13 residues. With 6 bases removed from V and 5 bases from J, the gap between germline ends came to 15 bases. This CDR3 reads CSVHGGAKDTQYF. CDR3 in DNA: TGCAGCGTCCACGGGGGTGCAAAAGATACGCAGTATTTT.

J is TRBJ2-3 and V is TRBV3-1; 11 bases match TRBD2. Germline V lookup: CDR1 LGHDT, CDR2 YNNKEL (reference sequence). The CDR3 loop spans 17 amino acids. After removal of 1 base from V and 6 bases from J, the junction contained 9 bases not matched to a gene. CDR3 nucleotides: TGTGCCAGCAGCCAAGGACTAGCGGGGCAATTGGACGATACGCAGTATTTT. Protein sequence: CASSQGLAGQLDDTQYF.

The DNA of the CDR3 is TGCAGTGCCCAGGGGGCGTGGAACACTGAAGCTTTCTTT. It translates to CSAQGAWNTEAFF. V is TRBV20-1 and J is TRBJ1-1; 8 bases are shared with TRBD1. V lost 6 bases and J lost 1; bases outside the gene matches: 4. CDR3 length: 13 amino acids. In germline, CDR1 is DFQATT, CDR2 SNEGSKA (reference sequence).

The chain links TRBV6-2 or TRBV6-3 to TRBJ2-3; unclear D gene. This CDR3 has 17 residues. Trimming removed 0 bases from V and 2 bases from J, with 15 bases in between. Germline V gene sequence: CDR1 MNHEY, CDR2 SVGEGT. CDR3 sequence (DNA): TGTGCCAGCAGTTACTCCGGCTTCTCGACCCTCACAGATACGCAGTATTTT. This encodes CASSYSGFSTLTDTQYF.

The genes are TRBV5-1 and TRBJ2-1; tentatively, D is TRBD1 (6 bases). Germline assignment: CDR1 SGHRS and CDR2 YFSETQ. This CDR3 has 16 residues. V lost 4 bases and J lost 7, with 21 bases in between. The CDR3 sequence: CASSPESYRETNEQFF. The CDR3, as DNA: TGCGCCAGCAGCCCCGAATCCTACAGGGAAACGAATGAGCAGTTCTTC.

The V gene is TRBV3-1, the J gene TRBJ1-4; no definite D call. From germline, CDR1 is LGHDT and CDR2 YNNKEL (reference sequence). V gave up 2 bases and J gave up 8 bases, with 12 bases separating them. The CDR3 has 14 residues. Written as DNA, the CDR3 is TGTGCCAGCAGCCAAAACGGGGAAAGGGAAAAACTGTTTTTT. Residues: CASSQNGEREKLFF.

The CDR3 bases are TGCAGTGCTAGAGATCGACAGGGCAGTGAAAAACTGTTTTTT. Amino acids: CSARDRQGSEKLFF. The rearrangement joins TRBV20-1 to TRBJ1-4, with 7 bases fitting TRBD1. Trimming took 0 bases from V and 7 from J; bases not matched to a gene: 5. The CDR3 extends over 14 amino acids. Germline values: CDR1 DFQATT, CDR2 SNEGSKA (reference sequence).

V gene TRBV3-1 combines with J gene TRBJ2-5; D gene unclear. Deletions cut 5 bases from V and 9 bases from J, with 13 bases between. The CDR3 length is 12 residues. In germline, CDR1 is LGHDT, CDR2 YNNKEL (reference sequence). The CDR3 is CASSSTNQPQYF. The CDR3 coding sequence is TGTGCCAGCAGCTCGACCAATCAACCCCAGTACTTC.

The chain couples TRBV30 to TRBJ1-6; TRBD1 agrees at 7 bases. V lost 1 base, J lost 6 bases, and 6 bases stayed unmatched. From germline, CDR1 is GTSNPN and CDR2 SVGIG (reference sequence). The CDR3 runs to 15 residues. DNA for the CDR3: TGTGCCTGGAGTGCACCCGGGACAGTTAATTCACCCCTCCACTTT. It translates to CAWSAPGTVNSPLHF.

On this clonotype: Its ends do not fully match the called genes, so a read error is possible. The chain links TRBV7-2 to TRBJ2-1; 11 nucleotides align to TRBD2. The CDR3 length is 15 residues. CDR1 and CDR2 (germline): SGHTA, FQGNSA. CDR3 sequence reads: CAGSFLSGRDNEQFF. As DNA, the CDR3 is TGTGCCGGCAGCTTTCTTAGCGGGAGGGACAATGAGCAGTTCTTC.

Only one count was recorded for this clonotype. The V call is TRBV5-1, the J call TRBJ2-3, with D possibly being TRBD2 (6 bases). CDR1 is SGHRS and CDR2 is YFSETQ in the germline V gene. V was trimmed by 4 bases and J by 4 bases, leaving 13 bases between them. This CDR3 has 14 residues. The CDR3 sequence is CASSNGGPADTQYF. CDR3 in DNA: TGCGCCAGCAGCAACGGAGGGCCCGCAGATACGCAGTATTTT.

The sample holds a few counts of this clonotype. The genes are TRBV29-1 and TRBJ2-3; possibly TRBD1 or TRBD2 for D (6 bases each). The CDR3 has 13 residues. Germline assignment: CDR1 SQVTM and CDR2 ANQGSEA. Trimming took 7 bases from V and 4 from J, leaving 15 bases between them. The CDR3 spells CSEGGAFADTQYF. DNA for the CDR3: TGCAGCGAGGGGGGCGCCTTCGCAGATACGCAGTATTTT.

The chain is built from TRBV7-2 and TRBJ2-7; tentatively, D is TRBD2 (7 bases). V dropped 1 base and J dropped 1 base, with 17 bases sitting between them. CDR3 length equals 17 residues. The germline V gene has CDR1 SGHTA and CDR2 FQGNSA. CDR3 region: CASSLGGGALFSYEQYF. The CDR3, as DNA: TGTGCCAGCAGCTTAGGAGGGGGGGCCCTTTTTTCCTACGAGCAGTACTTC.

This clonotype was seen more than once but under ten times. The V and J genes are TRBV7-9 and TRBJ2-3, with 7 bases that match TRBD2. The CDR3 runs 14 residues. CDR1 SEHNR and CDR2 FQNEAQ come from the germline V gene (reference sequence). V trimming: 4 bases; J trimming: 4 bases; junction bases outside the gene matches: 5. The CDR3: CASSSGLVADTQYF. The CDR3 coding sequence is TGTGCCAGCAGCTCAGGACTAGTTGCAGATACGCAGTATTTT.

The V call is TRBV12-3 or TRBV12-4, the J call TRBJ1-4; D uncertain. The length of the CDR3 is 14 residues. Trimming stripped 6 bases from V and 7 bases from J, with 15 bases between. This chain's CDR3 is CASSPIRAREKLFF. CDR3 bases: TGTGCCAGCAGCCCGATAAGGGCGCGTGAAAAACTGTTTTTT.

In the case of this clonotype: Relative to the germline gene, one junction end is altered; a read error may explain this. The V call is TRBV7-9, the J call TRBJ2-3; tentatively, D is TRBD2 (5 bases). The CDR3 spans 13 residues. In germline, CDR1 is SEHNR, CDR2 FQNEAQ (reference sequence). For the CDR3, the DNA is TGTGCCAGCAGCCTAGCAGCGCGGGATACGCAGTATTTT. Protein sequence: CASSLAARDTQYF.

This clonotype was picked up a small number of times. The CDR3 sequence: CASSPIADSNSPLHF. The CDR3 nucleotides read TGTGCCAGCTCACCGATTGCGGACAGTAATTCACCCCTCCACTTT. The chain is built from TRBV18 and TRBJ1-6; D is possibly TRBD1 (6 bases). The germline V and J ends were trimmed by 3 bases and 6 bases, with 12 bases remaining between them. The CDR3 extends over 15 amino acids. Per germline, CDR1 KGHSH and CDR2 LQKENI.

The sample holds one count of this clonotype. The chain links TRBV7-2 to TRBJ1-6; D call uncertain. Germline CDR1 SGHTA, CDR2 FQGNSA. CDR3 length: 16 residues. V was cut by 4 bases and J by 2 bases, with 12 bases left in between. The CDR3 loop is CASSSDRGPYNSPLHF. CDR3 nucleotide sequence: TGTGCCAGCAGCTCCGACCGAGGCCCCTATAATTCACCCCTCCACTTT.

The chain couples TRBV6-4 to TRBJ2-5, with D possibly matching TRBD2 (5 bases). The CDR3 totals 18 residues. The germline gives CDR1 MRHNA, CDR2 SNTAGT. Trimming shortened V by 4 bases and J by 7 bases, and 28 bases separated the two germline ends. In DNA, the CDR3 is TGTGCCAGCAGTGGTGGACTGTTTTTAGGTCCCTGGGGATCGACCCAGTACTTC. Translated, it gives CASSGGLFLGPWGSTQYF.

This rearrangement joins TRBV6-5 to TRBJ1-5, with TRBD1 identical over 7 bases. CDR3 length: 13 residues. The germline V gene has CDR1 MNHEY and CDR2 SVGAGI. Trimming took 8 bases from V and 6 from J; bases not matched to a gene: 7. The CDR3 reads CASSSGGIQPQHF. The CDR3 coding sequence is TGTGCCAGCTCCTCAGGGGGGATTCAGCCCCAGCATTTT.

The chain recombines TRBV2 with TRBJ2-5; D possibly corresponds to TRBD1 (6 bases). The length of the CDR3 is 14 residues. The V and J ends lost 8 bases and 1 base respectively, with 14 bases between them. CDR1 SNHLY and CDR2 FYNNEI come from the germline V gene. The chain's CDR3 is CASFLRDTQETQYF. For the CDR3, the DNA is TGTGCCAGCTTCCTCCGGGACACCCAAGAGACCCAGTACTTC.

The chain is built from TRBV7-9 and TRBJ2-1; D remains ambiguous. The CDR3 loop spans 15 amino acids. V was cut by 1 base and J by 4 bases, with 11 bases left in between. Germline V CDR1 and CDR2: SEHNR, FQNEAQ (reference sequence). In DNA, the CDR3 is TGTGCCAGCAGCTTAGGGGCAGTCCGATACAATGAGCAGTTCTTC. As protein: CASSLGAVRYNEQFF.